This T cell receptor (beta chain) was recovered during a study of blood T cell repertoires in COVID-19. Across the study: PBMCs, B-cell-depleted T cells, or T cells provided the cDNA or gDNA that made up the material.

The germline CDR1 and CDR2 sequences are MNHEY and SMNVEV (reference sequence). The CDR3 has 17 residues. Deletions cut 6 bases from V and 0 bases from J, with 18 bases between. The method was immunoSEQ multiplex PCR; TCRdb's version includes in-frame clones alone and lacks a portion of them. The sample has about 270,000 clones, approximately 81% seen once. The chain employs TRBV27 and TRBJ1-3; weak D call: TRBD1 (6 bases). The source of this sequence is a woman aged 60-70 years with active or convalescent COVID-19. Sequencing input: peripheral blood. CDR3 bases: TGTGCCAGCAGCACCTTCCAGGGGATCGGCTCTGGAAACACCATATATTTT. Residues: CASSTFQGIGSGNTIYF.